The present T cell receptor beta chain was sequenced within a study of response to subunit inactivated influenza vaccine. Germline-derived CDR1 and CDR2 are SQVTM and ANQGSEA. The CDR3 is 13 residues long. V gave up 6 bases and J gave up 0 bases, with 11 bases separating them. TCRdb processed the RT-PCR reads anew with MiXCR; each CDR3 protein has one entry. The sample contains 550,000 to 800,000 distinct CDR3 sequences, more than 15% of which appear only once. This clonotype was found a few times. The genes are TRBV29-1 and TRBJ2-5; a possible D gene is TRBD1 (5 bases). The TCR comes from a man aged 50-59 years who received an inactivated influenza vaccine. This specimen consisted of PBMCs from blood, obtained roughly 13 days after vaccination. DNA of the CDR3: TGCAGCGTCGACGCAGGGAACCAAGAGACCCAGTACTTC. This translates into CSVDAGNQETQYF.